This T cell receptor (beta chain) was retrieved from a study of cytomegalovirus exposure and HLA in healthy donors (dated by TCRdb to the late 2010s). A note on the overall study: An earlier analysis of some 600 of the donors reported under 300 Gb of sequence data and 117 million unique TCR beta sequences obtained from 180 million or so T cells. An earlier analysis of 587 of the donors applied high-throughput TCR beta sequencing to assess whether each TCR beta V gene segment acted as functional or pseudogenic. Using immunosequencing, the study profiled T cell repertoires from approximately 700 subjects and related those repertoires to cytomegalovirus serostatus. The number of donors typed differed by locus, with 629-630 for A, B, C, DRB1 and DQB1, 522 for DQA1, 600 to 610 for DPA1, and 400 to 490 for DPB1. The genetic ancestry cluster associated with self-reported Caucasian donors included over 65% of the approximately 410 genotyped donors. Alongside the repertoire data, information on donor age, sex, ethnicity and CMV serostatus was compiled. Every repertoire in the discovery cohort had been generated on one and the same sequencing platform. Among roughly 400 genotyped donors of the cohort, an average of about 220,000 unique TCR beta nucleotide sequences was sequenced per donor, of which about 18% were non-productive. The study was designed to test whether signatures of past pathogen exposure could be identified by cataloging public T cell receptors. A separate validation cohort of roughly 120 different subjects was used in addition to the 666-subject first cohort. HLA typing included class I and class II loci at four-digit resolution. Because of strong linkage in the cohort, roughly five DR-DQ haplotypes were treated as single units for association and clustering. An early release covering about 600 HLA-typed donors comprised about 300 gigabases of sequencing data and 85 million to 100 million unique TCR sequences. A later analysis re-examined previously published TCR beta repertoires from roughly 720 donors and added high-resolution HLA genotyping to investigate patterns of TCR occurrence. Rather than drawing on any new phenotypic data, the later analysis identified candidate immune exposures from TCR beta sequences and the way those sequences occurred across donors. A later genetic analysis used genome-wide SNP genotypes for about three fifths of the 666 donors, treating that subset as a discovery cohort. The study combined high-throughput TCR immunosequencing, statistical association of individual TCRs with disease status, and machine learning to predict cytomegalovirus infection status. Paper-wide results and their limitations: A group of highly shared sequence variants was considered likely to be a technical artifact of the sequencing pipeline. Linkage disequilibrium might explain the correlated functional status among segregating V segments, but an unknown experimental factor could not be excluded. An association between a missense DCLRE1C variant and V-gene and J-gene trimming of TCR beta chains was found in a later genetic analysis and replicated in an independent cohort. Three of the identified cytomegalovirus-associated TCR beta chains were confirmed in vitro to be specific for cytomegalovirus antigens. In both the original and validation cohorts, the classifier was reported to diagnose cytomegalovirus status with high specificity and sensitivity. Because HLA typing was unavailable for some donors at each locus, only the typed subset was used in association tests. An earlier analysis of approximately 500 of the donors showed that most TCR beta V segments appeared in productive rearrangements either about 87% or about 30% of the time, which broadly matched IMGT annotations. According to a later genetic analysis, donors in an Asian-associated ancestry cluster had fewer N-insertions in productive TCRs than the approximately 650-donor mean. When HLA alleles, especially DR and DQ, strongly co-occurred, attributing TCR associations to individual alleles was difficult. A total of about 150 TCR beta chains were listed by the study as associated with cytomegalovirus. A later analysis found that most CMV-associated TCR beta chains appeared HLA-restricted, with HLA associations seemingly driven largely by CMV exposure. Because the 87-base-pair reads could not distinguish some IMGT-functional V segments, including TRBV6-2 and TRBV6-3, those segments were excluded. In a later analysis, TCR association rates were found to vary across HLA loci, with the most associated TCRs seen for DRB1 alleles and the fewest for HLA-C alleles. A further reported finding was that TCR beta sequences accurately predicted the HLA-A and HLA-B alleles for most subjects in the first cohort. Immune exposure information for the cohort was limited to CMV serostatus. In a later analysis, HLA-associated TCR beta chains were found to be more clonally expanded and to have lower generation probabilities than equally common non-associated chains. Presence/absence analyses assumed roughly uniform sequencing depth across donors, an assumption that may not hold. Because counts were too low, roughly 17 rarely observed V segments, including chromosome 9 orphons, were left out of the earlier analysis of about 500 of the donors. While some public TCRs were present in many individuals, most TCR sequences turned up only very rarely across donors. This cohort had only TCR beta chains sequenced, and the lack of alpha or paired-chain data limited which features could be detected. A later analysis associated about 17,000 TCR beta sequences with specific HLA alleles at a false discovery rate of 0.05. It was suggested by the authors that the approach could potentially be generalized to other disease states and immunological phenotypes. According to a later analysis, parvovirus B19, influenza, CMV and Epstein-Barr virus appeared linked to several top co-occurrence clusters.

About this clone itself: Which antigen it targets is not known. No base qualities exist here, and no much larger clone lies one base off it.

The cohort consisted of 666 healthy bone marrow donors. Cohort members were all nominally healthy when sampled, although unrecorded immune exposures were likely present. The donor tested CMV seronegative, placing the donor among the 352 seronegative members of the cohort. A peripheral blood sample was collected from each donor, and TCR beta sequencing was performed on peripheral blood mononuclear cells. Genomic DNA extraction from the blood cell samples was performed with the Qiagen DNeasy Blood Extraction Kit. Library method: the immunoSEQ multiplex PCR assay. A mixture of 60 forward primers for TCR Vbeta segments and 13 reverse primers for TCR Jbeta segments was used in the multiplex PCR. The CDR3 region of rearranged TCR beta genes was amplified from genomic DNA with a multiplex PCR assay. The amplified TCR beta libraries were sequenced on the Illumina HiSeq System as 87-base-pair reads. The study's processing was this. Across the roughly 640 repertoires, a later analysis counted some 80 million unique TCR beta chains, around 11 million of which were shared by at least two donors. Raw reads were error-corrected and collapsed into unique sequences by a nearest-neighbor algorithm in which closely related sequences were merged to remove PCR and sequencing errors. V, D and J gene segments were assigned by aligning CDR3 sequences to IMGT reference sequences. For a sequence to be retained, at least a six-nucleotide match to both a V gene segment and a J gene segment was required. A rearrangement counted as productive if the CDR3 had no stop codons and remained in frame with V and J, and every other rearrangement counted as non-productive. Following IMGT convention, CDR3 was defined as the stretch from the second conserved V-encoded cysteine up to the conserved J-encoded phenylalanine. Sequences without an unambiguous match to a single V gene segment were excluded from the earlier analysis of 587 of the donors. In an earlier analysis of several hundred of the donors, a V segment was called functional when productive rearrangements were above 56.7%, and segregating when the standard deviation between donors exceeded 5%. To diagnose cytomegalovirus status from the catalog of TCR beta chain sequences, a statistical classification framework was built. In a later analysis, V and J genes were assigned by comparing TCR nucleotide sequences against IMGT/GENE-DB human TR gene sequences. In a later analysis, CDR3 sequences and most-parsimonious VDJ recombination scenarios were assigned using the TCRdist pipeline. In a later analysis, every TCR beta chain was defined by the combination of its CDR3 amino acid sequence and its V-gene family, and reads without a unique V-gene family were dropped. A later analysis removed 592 highly shared, low-generation-probability nucleotide sequences to deal with suspected cross-contamination and a sequencing artifact. For each public chain, a later analysis derived a clonal expansion index from normalized ranks of inferred template counts within each repertoire. In a later analysis, generation probabilities were computed using a VDJ recombination model fitted to out-of-frame rearrangements, and the results were checked against IGoR. In a later analysis, TCR-TCR, TCR-HLA and TCR-CMV co-occurrence was scored with hypergeometric tests, and a repertoire-size bias correction was applied to TCR pairs. To estimate false discovery rates, a later analysis permuted the HLA or CMV assignments 20 times. In a later analysis, co-occurring TCRs were grouped using DBSCAN, and TCRdist sequence similarity was added for clustering within HLA-allele-positive subsets. Co-occurrence clustering excluded repertoires with fewer than 30,000 or more than 120,000 public chains, plus five with anomalous nucleotide sharing. TCRdb re-hosts the immuneACCESS table, in-frame sequences only. Its copies lack some clones; in the studies checked, an unresolved V gene accounts for under half of them, and the cause for the rest is not known. V and J calls and clone size come straight from that table; D and trimming were deduced from the DNA. This sample has about 110,000 clones in its table, and around three quarters of those were observed once. Of the sample, about 8% falls within the top ten clones.

The germline V gene supplies CDR1 MDHEN and CDR2 SYDVKM. Trimming accounts for 4 bases at V and 4 bases at J, while the number of junction bases matched to no gene is 3. The CDR3, cysteine through phenylalanine, is 14 amino acids long. Just the 42-base CDR3 DNA is kept, in frame starting at base 1. Recombination linked TRBV28 to TRBJ2-4; 8 bases in the middle match TRBD1. This clonotype originated in a man younger than 40 in good health and CMV-seronegative. Material for sequencing was PBMCs. The DNA is as follows: TGTGCCAGCAGTTCGGGACAGGTAAAAAACATTCAGTACTTC. It translates as CASSSGQVKNIQYF.